One and the same sample provided the 2 T cell receptor beta chains below, sequenced in a study of cytomegalovirus exposure and HLA in healthy donors. 60 Vbeta and 13 Jbeta primers were used in PCR. TCRdb keeps only in-frame clones here, not all; method: immunoSEQ multiplex PCR. The table records about 190,000 clones, roughly 80% of them present only once. Sequenced: PBMCs. These receptor sequences come from a woman between 45 and 60 years old in good health and CMV-seropositive.

This sequence joins TRBV9 and TRBJ2-1, with TRBD2 identical over 8 bases. The length of the CDR3 is 13 residues. Germline V gene lookup returns CDR1 SGDLS and CDR2 YYNGEE. Trimming removed 6 bases from V and 7 bases from J; junction bases left unmatched: 6. The CDR3, as DNA: TGTGCCAGCAACGCCGGGACTAGTAATGAGCAGTTCTTC. Encoded protein: CASNAGTSNEQFF.

This rearrangement joins TRBV15 to TRBJ2-7; 13 bases align to TRBD2. V gave up 3 bases and J gave up 12 bases; unmatched junction bases: 14. The CDR3 length is 16 residues. Germline CDR1 and CDR2: LNHNV and YYDKDF (reference sequence). The CDR3 region has the DNA TGTGCCACCAGCAGTGACGACGGACTAGCGGGGGCGGGCCGGTACTTC. Amino acids: CATSSDDGLAGAGRYF.